Below, 10 T cell receptor beta chains from the same sample are listed, as sequenced in a study of CD8+CD57+ T cells in acquired aplastic anemia. CD8+CD57+ cell expansion had been shown by flow cytometry in patients chosen for sequencing. Genomic DNA served as template for TCR beta VDJ and CDR3 profiling. MiXCR, applied by TCRdb to the reads, yields one record per CDR3 protein. The sample has roughly 260,000 distinct CDR3 sequences, roughly half seen once. Sequencing input: sorted CD4+, CD8+, or CD8+CD57+ T cells (not recorded which) from PBMCs. These receptors all stem from a human donor with aplastic anemia.

As regards this clonotype: Relative to the germline gene, one junction end is altered; a read error may explain this. The rearrangement links TRBV9 to TRBJ2-2; D is perhaps TRBD2 (5 bases). The CDR3 covers 12 residues. Germline CDR1 SGDLS, CDR2 YYNGEE. CDR3 sequence reads: CASRDNTGEPFF. CDR3 DNA sequence: TGTGCCAGCAGGGATAACACCGGGGAGCCGTTTTTT.

This clonotype came up a few times. The chain joins TRBV9 to TRBJ1-3, with D unresolved. Trimming took 2 bases from V and 4 from J, leaving 16 bases between them. CDR3 length: 16 amino acids. The germline V gene encodes CDR1 SGDLS and CDR2 YYNGEE. The CDR3 coding sequence is TGTGCCAGCAGCGTTCAGGCAGAGGTTATCGGAAACACCATATATTTT. Translated, it gives CASSVQAEVIGNTIYF.

The chain is built from TRBV6-5 and TRBJ2-5; a weak D match, TRBD1 (6 bases). V was shortened by 4 bases and J by 2 bases, with 17 bases between the two germline ends. CDR1 MNHEY and CDR2 SVGAGI come from the germline V gene. The CDR3 length is 16 residues. CDR3 loop: CASSLGDTQVQETQYF. The CDR3 nucleotides are TGTGCCAGCAGTTTAGGGGACACCCAGGTTCAAGAGACCCAGTACTTC.

This clonotype was seen many times. V and J are TRBV9 and TRBJ2-1; 8 bases match TRBD2. This CDR3 region has 16 residues. The ends lost 0 bases at V and 1 base at J; junction bases unmatched: 3. In germline, CDR1 is SGDLS, CDR2 YYNGEE. The CDR3 DNA is TGTGCCAGCAGCGTAGGACTAGCGCATTCCTACAATGAGCAGTTCTTC. Protein sequence: CASSVGLAHSYNEQFF.

Note on this clonotype: The germline gene is not matched at one end of the junction; a read error may be the cause. The V call is TRBV24-1, the J call TRBJ1-5, with unresolved D. This CDR3 has 13 amino acids. Per germline, CDR1 KGHDR and CDR2 SFDVKD. The CDR3 nucleotides read TGCGCCACCAGTGATTTGGAAAGGCAGCCCCAGCATTTT. It is translated as CATSDLERQPQHF.

This clonotype was detected only a few times. This chain uses TRBV11-2 with TRBJ2-7; 9 nucleotides match TRBD1. J gave up 7 bases and V 5 bases, and 9 bases lay outside the gene matches. Germline CDR1 is SGHAT and CDR2 is FQNNGV. This CDR3 is built from 14 residues. This CDR3 reads CASSTRTGAGEQYV. As DNA, the CDR3 is TGTGCCAGCAGCACTCGGACAGGGGCCGGGGAGCAGTACGTC.

The chain has TRBV20-1 and TRBJ2-1, with 10 positions matching TRBD2. Trimming at V came to 6 bases and at J to 7 bases, leaving 21 bases not matched to a gene. This CDR3 contains 18 residues. CDR1 and CDR2 (germline): DFQATT, SNEGSKA (reference sequence). The CDR3 DNA reads as TGCAGTGCCATCAGTTGGACTAGCGGCCTCCAACAGCGGAATGAGCAGTTCTTC. It encodes CSAISWTSGLQQRNEQFF.

This clonotype was picked up many times. This chain connects TRBV20-1 to TRBJ1-1; D is undetermined. The V end lost 0 bases, the J end lost 0 bases, and 14 bases lay between the germline ends. This CDR3 has 16 amino acids. CDR1 and CDR2 (germline): DFQATT, SNEGSKA (reference sequence). CDR3 coding DNA: TGCAGTGCTAGAGATCTATCGAGGCATATGAACACTGAAGCTTTCTTT. Amino acid sequence: CSARDLSRHMNTEAFF.

Details on this clonotype: The conserved phenylalanine or tryptophan is not found at the CDR3 terminus, so this likely reflects a read error. The rearrangement links TRBV9 to TRBJ2-7, with TRBD2 matching over 14 bases. After removal of 5 bases from V and 0 bases from J, the junction contained 4 bases not matched to a gene. CDR3 size: 16 residues. Germline loops: CDR1 SGDLS, CDR2 YYNGEE. CDR3 nucleotides: TGTGCCAGCAGTGGACTAGCGGGAGGTAGCTCCTACGAGCAGTACCTC. This translates into CASSGLAGGSSYEQYL.

The chain combines TRBV2 with TRBJ2-5, with D perhaps TRBD2 (6 bases). CDR3 length: 16 residues. Germline V lookup: CDR1 SNHLY, CDR2 FYNNEI. V lost 2 bases, J lost 0 bases, and 13 bases lay in between. CDR3 DNA: TGTGCCAGCAGTGAACCGGCTAGCGAGTACCAAGAGACCCAGTACTTC. This codes for CASSEPASEYQETQYF. The full variable domain, its missing parts supplied by reference TRBV2 and TRBJ2-5, is EPEVTQTPSHQVTQMGQEVILRCVPISNHLYFYWYRQILGQKVEFLVSFYNNEISEKSEIFDDQFSVERPDGSNFTLKIRSTKLEDSAMYFCASSEPASEYQETQYFGPGTRLLVL.